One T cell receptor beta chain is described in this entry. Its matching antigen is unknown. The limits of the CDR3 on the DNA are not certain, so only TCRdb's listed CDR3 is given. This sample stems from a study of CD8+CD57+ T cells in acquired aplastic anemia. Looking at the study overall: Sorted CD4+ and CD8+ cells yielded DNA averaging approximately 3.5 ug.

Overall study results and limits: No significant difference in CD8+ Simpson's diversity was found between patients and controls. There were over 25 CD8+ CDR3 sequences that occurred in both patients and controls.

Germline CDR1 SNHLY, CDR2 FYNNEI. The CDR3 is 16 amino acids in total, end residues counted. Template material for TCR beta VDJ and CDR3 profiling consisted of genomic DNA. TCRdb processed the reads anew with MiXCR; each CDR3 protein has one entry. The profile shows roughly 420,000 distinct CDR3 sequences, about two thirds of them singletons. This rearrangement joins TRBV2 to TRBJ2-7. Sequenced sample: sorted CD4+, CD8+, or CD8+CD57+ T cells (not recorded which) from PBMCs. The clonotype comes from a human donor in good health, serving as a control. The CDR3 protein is CASSEAQAYEQYFESF.